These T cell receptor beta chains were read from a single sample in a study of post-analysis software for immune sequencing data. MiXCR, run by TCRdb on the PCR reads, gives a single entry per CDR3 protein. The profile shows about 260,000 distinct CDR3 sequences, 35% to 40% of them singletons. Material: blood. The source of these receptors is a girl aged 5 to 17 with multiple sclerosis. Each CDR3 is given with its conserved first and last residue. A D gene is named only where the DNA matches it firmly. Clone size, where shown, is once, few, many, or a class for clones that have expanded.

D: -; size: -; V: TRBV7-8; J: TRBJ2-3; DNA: TGTGCCAGCAGCTCTGCTGAGCTAGGCACAGATACGCAGTATTTT; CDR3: CASSSAELGTDTQYF
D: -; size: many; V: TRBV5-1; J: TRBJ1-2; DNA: TGCGCCAGCAGCTTGGGTAGGGAAGGAGATGGCTACACCTTC; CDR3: CASSLGREGDGYTF
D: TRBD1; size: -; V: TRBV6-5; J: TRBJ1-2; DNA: TGTGCCAGCAGCAAGGACAGGCCGGGGTATGGCTACACCTTC; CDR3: CASSKDRPGYGYTF
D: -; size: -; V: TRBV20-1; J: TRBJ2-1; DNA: TGCAGTGCTGCCGCTAGCCACTCCTACAATGAGCAGTTCTTC; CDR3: CSAAASHSYNEQFF
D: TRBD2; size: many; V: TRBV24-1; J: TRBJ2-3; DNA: TGTGCCACCAGTGACCGACTAGCGGGAGATGCAGATACGCAGTATTTT; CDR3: CATSDRLAGDADTQYF
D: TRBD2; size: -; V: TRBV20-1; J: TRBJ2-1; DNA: TGCAGTGCTAGAGGGTTAGCGGGGGCCTACAATGAGCAGTTCTTC; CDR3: CSARGLAGAYNEQFF
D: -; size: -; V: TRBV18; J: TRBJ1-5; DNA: TGTGCCAGCTCACAGGCACTACAGGGACTAAATCAGCCCCAGCATTTT; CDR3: CASSQALQGLNQPQHF
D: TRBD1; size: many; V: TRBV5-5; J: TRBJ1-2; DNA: TGTGCCAGCAGCTGCGTTGGGACAGGGGGCTGCTATGGCTACACCTTC; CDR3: CASSCVGTGGCYGYTF
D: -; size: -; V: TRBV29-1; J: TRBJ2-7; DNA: TGCAGCGTTGTTGACCCTTCCTACGAGCAGTACTTC; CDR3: CSVVDPSYEQYF
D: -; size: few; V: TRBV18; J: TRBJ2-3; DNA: TGTGCCAGCTCACCCCCCCGGGACGACTACACAGATACGCAGTATTTT; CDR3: CASSPPRDDYTDTQYF
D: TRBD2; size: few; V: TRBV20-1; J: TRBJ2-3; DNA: TGCAGTGCTAGAGATGAAAGGGTTCGGGCTAGCGGGGGACCCGGAGATACGCAGTATTTT; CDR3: CSARDERVRASGGPGDTQYF
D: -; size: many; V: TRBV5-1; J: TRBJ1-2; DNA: TGCGCCAGCAGCTTGGTCGGGGGCGAGGACTATGGCTACACCTTC; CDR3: CASSLVGGEDYGYTF
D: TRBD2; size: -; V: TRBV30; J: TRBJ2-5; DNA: TGTGCCTGGAGTGTAGGCCTAGCGGGGTTCCAAGAGACCCAGTACTTC; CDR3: CAWSVGLAGFQETQYF
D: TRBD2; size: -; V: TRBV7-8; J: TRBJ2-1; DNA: TGTGCCAGCAGCGAGACTAGCGGGGGGGGTAATGAGCGGTTCTTC; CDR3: CASSETSGGGNERFF